Listed here are 12 T cell receptor beta chains from one sample, sequenced in a study of blood T cell repertoires in COVID-19. Produced via immunoSEQ multiplex PCR; TCRdb's table is partial and in-frame only. The profile shows about 190,000 clones, under 80% of them singletons. Sequencing used PBMCs or T cells enriched from blood (not recorded which). Receptors were obtained from a woman between 45 and 60 years old with acute COVID-19.

At least ten counts were recorded for this clone. This chain links TRBV28 with TRBJ1-1; D not certain. This CDR3 comprises 14 residues. CDR1 and CDR2 (germline): MDHEN, SYDVKM. V lost 10 bases and J 5 bases, leaving 20 bases between the germline ends. CDR3 in DNA: TGTGCCACCGGGTCGCGGGGAGGGAGGACTGAAGCTTTCTTT. Protein: CATGSRGGRTEAFF.

The chain carries TRBV7-8 and TRBJ1-6; 9 bases agree with TRBD1. J lost 7 bases, V lost 5 bases, and 6 bases had no gene match. CDR1 and CDR2 from the germline V gene are SGHVS and FQNEAQ. The CDR3 loop spans 15 amino acids. The CDR3: CASSQQGAPNSPLHF. CDR3 DNA: TGTGCCAGCAGCCAACAGGGGGCGCCGAATTCACCCCTCCACTTT.

This clone was detected a few times. This chain links TRBV3-1 (or the pseudogene TRBV3-2) with TRBJ1-6; D unclear. Trimming removed 8 bases from V and 5 bases from J, with 13 bases in between. Germline values: CDR1 LGHDT, CDR2 YNNKEL (reference sequence). The CDR3 has 14 amino acids. The CDR3 here is CASAHSSHNSPLHF. Here the CDR3 DNA reads TGTGCCAGCGCCCACTCAAGCCATAATTCACCCCTCCACTTT.

This clone showed up many times. This sequence joins TRBV10-3 and TRBJ1-5; no definite D call. Looked up from germline, CDR1 is ENHRY and CDR2 is SYGVKD. Trimming cost V 6 bases and J 2 bases, with 11 bases left between them. This CDR3 is built from 14 residues. The CDR3 nucleotides read TGTGCCATCAGCCCAGGTGGTGGCAATCAGCCCCAGCATTTT. Encoded protein: CAISPGGGNQPQHF.

V is TRBV7-3 and J is TRBJ2-1; no definite D call. Germline V gene sequence: CDR1 SGHTA, CDR2 FQGTGA. V gave up 5 bases and J gave up 9 bases, with 11 bases separating them. The CDR3 is 12 residues long. The CDR3 loop reads CASSVADGEQFF. DNA of the CDR3: TGTGCCAGCAGCGTCGCGGATGGTGAGCAGTTCTTC.

This clone occurred a few times. The J gene is TRBJ1-4, the V gene TRBV7-9; possible D gene TRBD1, 6 bases. V gave up 6 bases and J gave up 8 bases, with 22 bases separating them. Germline assignment: CDR1 SEHNR and CDR2 FQNEAQ (reference sequence). This CDR3 region has 16 residues. The CDR3 DNA reads TGTGCCAGCAGAAGCGCGGGGGGCTTATCAGGCGAAAAACTGTTTTTT. Protein: CASRSAGGLSGEKLFF.

This chain uses TRBV10-2 with TRBJ1-1, with unresolved D. This CDR3 is 11 amino acids long. Germline assignment: CDR1 WSHSY and CDR2 SAAADI. V lost 10 bases to trimming and J lost 12 bases, with 18 bases between them. CDR3: CATDDLGRTFF. The CDR3 nucleotides read TGCGCCACCGACGATTTGGGGAGAACTTTCTTT.

This chain links TRBV5-1 with TRBJ1-4, with 8 nucleotides matching TRBD1. The CDR3 loop spans 16 amino acids. With V trimmed by 7 bases and J by 0 bases, 8 bases remained unmatched. Germline V CDR1 and CDR2: SGHRS, YFSETQ. This chain's CDR3 is CASGAGGLATNEKLFF. DNA of the CDR3: TGCGCCAGCGGGGCAGGGGGCCTAGCAACTAATGAAAAACTGTTTTTT.

This clone was picked up one time. V and J are TRBV6-5 and TRBJ1-6; D call uncertain. The CDR3 has 15 amino acids. Germline assignment: CDR1 MNHEY and CDR2 SVGAGI. The V and J ends lost 6 bases and 6 bases respectively, with 15 bases between them. The CDR3 is CASRSADRSNSPLHF. DNA for the CDR3: TGTGCCAGCAGATCCGCGGATCGTAGTAATTCACCCCTCCACTTT.

Written as DNA, the CDR3 is TGTGCCAGCAGCAAACAGGATTCGAACACTGAAGCTTTCTTT. Translation gives CASSKQDSNTEAFF. The chain has TRBV9 and TRBJ1-1, with TRBD1 as a possible D gene (5 bases). Per germline, CDR1 SGDLS and CDR2 YYNGEE. CDR3 length equals 14 residues. Deletions cut 4 bases from V and 1 base from J, with 11 bases between.

The rearrangement links TRBV5-4 to TRBJ1-6; D not resolved. The germline V and J ends were trimmed by 3 bases and 6 bases, with 10 bases remaining between them. CDR3 length: 14 residues. CDR1 is SGHNT and CDR2 is YYREEE in the germline V gene (reference sequence). The CDR3: CASSSISGNSPLHF. As DNA, the CDR3 is TGTGCCAGCAGCTCGATCAGTGGTAATTCACCCCTCCACTTT.

The gene calls are TRBV7-8 and TRBJ2-7; TRBD1 might be the D (6 bases). Germline V gives CDR1 SGHVS, CDR2 FQNEAQ. V lost 5 bases and J lost 0, with 14 bases in between. This CDR3 contains 15 residues. The CDR3: CASSATRTDSYEQYV. CDR3 bases: TGTGCCAGCAGCGCTACTCGGACAGACTCCTACGAGCAGTACGTC.